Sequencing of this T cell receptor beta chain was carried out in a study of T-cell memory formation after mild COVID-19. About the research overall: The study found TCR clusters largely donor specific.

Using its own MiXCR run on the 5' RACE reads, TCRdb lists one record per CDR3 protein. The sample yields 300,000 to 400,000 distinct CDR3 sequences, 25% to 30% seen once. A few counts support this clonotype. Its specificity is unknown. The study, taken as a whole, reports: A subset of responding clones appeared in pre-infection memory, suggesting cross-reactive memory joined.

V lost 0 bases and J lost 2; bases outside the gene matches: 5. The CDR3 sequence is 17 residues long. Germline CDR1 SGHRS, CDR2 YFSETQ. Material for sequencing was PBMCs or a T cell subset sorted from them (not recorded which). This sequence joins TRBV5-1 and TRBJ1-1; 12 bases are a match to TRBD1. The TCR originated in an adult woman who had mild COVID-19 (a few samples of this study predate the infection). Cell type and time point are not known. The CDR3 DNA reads TGCGCCAGCAGCTTGGGTGGGACAGGGGGCCGTAACACTGAAGCTTTCTTT. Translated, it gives CASSLGGTGGRNTEAFF.